These T cell receptor beta chains were read from a single sample in a study of patients and donors after allogeneic stem cell transplantation. TCRdb ran MiXCR on the RT-PCR reads and lists one entry per CDR3 protein. This table has approximately 61,000 distinct CDR3 sequences, about 14% appearing once. Sequencing was carried out using blood, either unsorted or a sorted T cell fraction (not recorded which). Receptors were obtained from a human donor who was either an allogeneic HSCT recipient or a stem cell or donor lymphocyte infusion donor (not recorded which). It is not recorded whose cells these are; they may come from a transplant donor. CDR3s include the opening cysteine and the closing phenylalanine or tryptophan. The listing skips clone size in some rows; elsewhere it reads once, few, many or a size class.

CDR3aa: CASSLLTSGLQETQYF
v_gene: TRBV5-6
abundance: few

CDR3aa: CASSLKGQGIRDEQFF
v_gene: TRBV18
abundance: .

CDR3aa: CASSYGGVETQYF
v_gene: TRBV6-6
abundance: .

CDR3aa: CATRDRGPYSNQPQHF
v_gene: TRBV24-1
abundance: many

CDR3aa: CSVETMGTWYNEQFF
v_gene: TRBV29-1
abundance: .

CDR3aa: CASTFRVGLPYEQYF
v_gene: TRBV27
abundance: .

CDR3aa: CASSQDQEWLAGETDTQYF
v_gene: TRBV3-1
abundance: few

CDR3aa: CASSRDKRNTIYF
v_gene: TRBV7-9
abundance: many

CDR3aa: CASSEQGYEQYF
v_gene: TRBV2
abundance: many

CDR3aa: CASNLQLGDTEAFF
v_gene: TRBV5-1
abundance: .

CDR3aa: CASSFPRQGAWATNEKLFF
v_gene: TRBV7-8
abundance: many

CDR3aa: CASGQGAILSNEQFF
v_gene: TRBV12-3/TRBV12-4
abundance: few

CDR3aa: CASSPPDTSGNTIYF
v_gene: TRBV18
abundance: many

CDR3aa: CASSVSSSSAGELFF
v_gene: TRBV9
abundance: many

CDR3aa: CASSLDISRGLNTEAFF
v_gene: TRBV5-6
abundance: few

CDR3aa: CASSLASDPAGQFF
v_gene: TRBV11-2
abundance: .

CDR3aa: CASSVLPLKVAGGPTGELFF
v_gene: TRBV6-1
abundance: few

CDR3aa: CSFGSGTEQFF
v_gene: TRBV29-1
abundance: many